The 16 T cell receptor beta chains in this list originate from one sample, sequenced in a study of monozygotic twins with inflammatory bowel disease. TCRdb reprocessed the 5' RACE reads, with one entry per CDR3 protein and no DNA. Its listing shows approximately 330,000 distinct CDR3 sequences. Sequenced input: blood. The receptors come from a human donor with ulcerative colitis or Crohn's disease, or a healthy co-twin of an affected twin (not recorded which).

The rearrangement uses TRBV5-5 and TRBJ1-1. The germline V gene encodes CDR1 SGHKS and CDR2 YYEKEE (reference sequence). The length of the CDR3 is 14 residues. Here the CDR3 reads CASSLSRDYTEAFF.

V gene TRBV5-1 combines with J gene TRBJ1-2. Per germline, CDR1 SGHRS and CDR2 YFSETQ. This CDR3 has 15 amino acids. The CDR3 loop reads CASSLGGEPGYGYTF.

The chain combines TRBV20-1 with TRBJ1-5; TCRdb selects TRBD1, and the lack of DNA leaves this call unchecked. CDR3 size: 16 residues. CDR1 DFQATT and CDR2 SNEGSKA come from the germline V gene (reference sequence). The CDR3: CSARGQGPGGIKPQHF.

This chain links TRBV20-1 with TRBJ1-3; TCRdb names TRBD1, which stays unverified in the absence of DNA. The CDR3 runs to 16 residues. Germline-derived CDR1 and CDR2 are DFQATT and SNEGSKA (reference sequence). The CDR3 loop reads CSASVGRAGSGNTIYF.

J is TRBJ2-7 and V is TRBV12-3 or TRBV12-4; TCRdb's D call, TRBD1, is unchecked because there is no DNA. This CDR3 region has 13 residues. CDR3 protein: CASRDSPRDEQYF.

The chain recombines TRBV5-1 with TRBJ1-4; TCRdb calls TRBD1, which cannot be checked without DNA. Germline V gives CDR1 SGHRS, CDR2 YFSETQ. The CDR3 contains 15 residues. CDR3 region: CASSRGDTTNEKLFF.

The J gene is TRBJ2-7, the V gene TRBV18; there is no DNA to check the TCRdb D call of TRBD1. The CDR3 runs 15 residues. CDR1 and CDR2 (germline): KGHSH, LQKENI. CDR3 sequence: CASSPFRGPTEEQYF.

The chain recombines TRBV12-3 or TRBV12-4 with TRBJ1-4. The CDR3 consists of 16 residues. CDR3 protein: CASSPPSAGPNEKLFF.

The rearrangement links TRBV5-1 to TRBJ2-7; TCRdb selects TRBD1, and the lack of DNA leaves this call unchecked. The CDR3 consists of 16 residues. Germline assignment: CDR1 SGHRS and CDR2 YFSETQ. CDR3 in amino acids: CASSLYGTGASHEQYF.

The chain couples TRBV15 to TRBJ2-6; TCRdb returns TRBD1, unconfirmable since there is no DNA. The germline gives CDR1 LNHNV, CDR2 YYDKDF (reference sequence). This CDR3 comprises 18 residues. CDR3: CATSRSGTQLSGANVLTF.

V and J are TRBV25-1 and TRBJ2-7. The CDR3 runs to 13 residues. From germline, CDR1 is MGHDK and CDR2 SYGVNS. CDR3: CASSGVSYYEQYF.

The V call is TRBV30, the J call TRBJ2-1; TCRdb calls TRBD2, which cannot be checked without DNA. This CDR3 is built from 11 residues. The germline gives CDR1 GTSNPN, CDR2 SVGIG (reference sequence). CDR3 amino acids: CARWGGGEQFF.

This chain connects TRBV20-1 to TRBJ2-4; TCRdb gives TRBD1 as the D gene, but with no DNA this cannot be confirmed. Looked up from germline, CDR1 is DFQATT and CDR2 is SNEGSKA (reference sequence). The CDR3 is 16 residues long. The CDR3 here is CSAPRPPQGAKNIQYF.

This chain connects TRBV5-1 to TRBJ2-7; the TRBD1 assignment by TCRdb is unverifiable without DNA. The CDR3 runs 13 residues. From germline, CDR1 is SGHRS and CDR2 YFSETQ. CDR3 in amino acids: CASNGGDIDEQYF.

This sequence joins TRBV7-2 and TRBJ1-1; without DNA, the TCRdb call of TRBD1 cannot be checked. Germline V gives CDR1 SGHTA, CDR2 FQGNSA. The CDR3 runs 16 residues. CDR3 amino acids: CASSPQQGLMNTEAFF. The complete variable domain, with remaining parts taken from reference TRBV7-2 and TRBJ1-1, reads GAGVSQSPSNKVTEKGKDVELRCDPISGHTALYWYRQSLGQGLEFLIYFQGNSAPDKSGLPSDRFSAERTGGSVSTLTIQRTQQEDSAVYLCASSPQQGLMNTEAFFGQGTRLTVV.

V gene TRBV24-1 combines with J gene TRBJ2-5; absent DNA, TCRdb's TRBD1 call cannot be checked. The CDR3 runs to 14 residues. The germline CDR1 and CDR2 sequences are KGHDR and SFDVKD. The CDR3 spells CATSDIQGLETQYF.